These T cell receptor beta chains were read from a single sample in a study of cytomegalovirus exposure and HLA in healthy donors. Using immunoSEQ multiplex PCR, the repertoire was profiled, and TCRdb retains in-frame clones only, with some absent. The sample contains about 120,000 clones, around 90% of which appear only once. Sample: PBMCs. The receptors were gathered from a woman aged 18-29 years in good health and CMV-seronegative. Both conserved end residues are part of each CDR3. D genes are given only for firm matches. The size field is filled for only some rows; it gives once, few, many or a size class.

d_call,clone_size,j_call,v_call,cdr3_nt,cdr3_aa
TRBD1,NA,TRBJ1-2,TRBV9,TGTGCCAGCAGCGCCACTCCCGGGACAGGGACACTTAACTATGGCTACACCTTC,CASSATPGTGTLNYGYTF
NA,NA,TRBJ2-1,TRBV9,TGTGCCAGCAGCCCGTTCGACTCTCGGGAGTTCTTC,CASSPFDSREFF
TRBD1,NA,TRBJ1-1,TRBV5-8,TGTGCCAGCAGCTCCCGGACAGGGTTCTACACTGAAGCTTTCTTT,CASSSRTGFYTEAFF
NA,NA,TRBJ2-5,TRBV29-1,TGCAGCGTTGGCAGGTACTCCAACCAAGAGACCCAGTACTTC,CSVGRYSNQETQYF
TRBD1,NA,TRBJ2-2,TRBV30,TGTGCCTCCGGGCTGTTCGACAGGGGGAATACCGGGGAGCTGTTTTTT,CASGLFDRGNTGELFF
TRBD2,NA,TRBJ2-2,TRBV12-5,TGTGCTAGTGGCCCTGGTAGGCTAGCGGGAGACACCGGGGAGCTGTTTTTT,CASGPGRLAGDTGELFF
TRBD2,NA,TRBJ2-1,TRBV5-8,TGTGCCAGCAGCTTGAGGCTAGCGGGAGATAGGGAGCAGTTCTTC,CASSLRLAGDREQFF
NA,NA,TRBJ2-7,TRBV19,TGTGCCAGTAGTATAGTACCGGGGGACGAGCAGTACTTC,CASSIVPGDEQYF
TRBD1,NA,TRBJ1-4,TRBV19,TGTGCCAGTAGTATCCCTCTCAGGGGGCCTCAGGAAAAACTGTTTTTT,CASSIPLRGPQEKLFF
NA,NA,TRBJ1-2,TRBV30,TGTGCCTGGAGCGTTACAGGGTCCGAGGGCTACACCTTC,CAWSVTGSEGYTF
NA,NA,TRBJ2-7,TRBV5-1,TGCGCCAGCAGCTTAGGAGGGGCGGACGAGCAGTACTTC,CASSLGGADEQYF
TRBD1,NA,TRBJ2-7,TRBV18,TGTGCCAGCTCACCAGTGACAGGGGGCCCCGAGCAGTACTTC,CASSPVTGGPEQYF
NA,NA,TRBJ1-1,TRBV9,TGTGCCAGCAGCCGTGGCAGGGCGCCCACTGAAGCTTTCTTT,CASSRGRAPTEAFF
TRBD2,NA,TRBJ2-5,TRBV2,TGTGCCAGCAGCAATTACCGGGAGGGCCACGAGACCCAGTACTTC,CASSNYREGHETQYF
TRBD1,NA,TRBJ1-2,TRBV7-2,TGTGCCAGCAGCTGGACAGGGGTCCCCCTTGGCTACACCTTC,CASSWTGVPLGYTF
NA,NA,TRBJ2-7,TRBV5-1,TGCGCCAGCAGCTTAGGAGGCACCGCGATAGACGAGCAGTACTTC,CASSLGGTAIDEQYF
NA,NA,TRBJ2-6,TRBV29-1,TGCAGCGTTGGTGGCAGGGGACCTACTGGGGCCAACGTCCTGACTTTC,CSVGGRGPTGANVLTF
TRBD1,NA,TRBJ2-7,TRBV4-1,TGCGCCAGCAGCCCCACCACAGGGGACTACGAGCAGTACTTC,CASSPTTGDYEQYF
NA,NA,TRBJ2-7,TRBV11-2,TGTGCCAGCAGCTTAGCAGGATCCTACGAGCAGTACTTC,CASSLAGSYEQYF
NA,few,TRBJ2-1,TRBV13,TGTGCCAGCAGCGCTCCCAACCGGGACTGGCTGACAAGGGAGCAGTTCTTC,CASSAPNRDWLTREQFF
NA,NA,TRBJ1-5,TRBV4-1,TGCGCCAGCAGCCAAGGAGGGAATAGCAATCAGCCCCAGCATTTT,CASSQGGNSNQPQHF
NA,NA,TRBJ2-1,TRBV5-1,TGCGCCAGCAGCTTCCGCCCAGGGGTCCTCTCCTACAATGAGCAGTTCTTC,CASSFRPGVLSYNEQFF
TRBD2,once,TRBJ2-1,TRBV29-1,TGCAGCGTTGAACTAGGGCTAGCGGGCGGCGAGCAGTTCTTC,CSVELGLAGGEQFF
TRBD2,NA,TRBJ2-1,TRBV28,TGTGCCAGCAGTTGGGAGGGAGGGTGGAATGAGCAGTTCTTC,CASSWEGGWNEQFF
TRBD1,NA,TRBJ1-3,TRBV27,TGTGCCAGCAGCTGGACAGGTAACGCTGGAAACACCATATATTTT,CASSWTGNAGNTIYF
TRBD2,NA,TRBJ2-1,TRBV11-2,TGTGCCAGCAGCTTAGGACTAGCGGGAGAACTTGGTGAGCAGTTCTTC,CASSLGLAGELGEQFF
TRBD2,NA,TRBJ2-1,TRBV6-4,TGTGCCAGCAGTGTAGGTGCGGGAGCTGGCAATGAGCAGTTCTTC,CASSVGAGAGNEQFF
NA,once,TRBJ2-7,TRBV21-1,TGTGCCAGCGCTGATCGCCCCCGGGGACAGGGGGCAGCTTCCTACGAGCAGTACTTC,CASADRPRGQGAASYEQYF
TRBD2,NA,TRBJ2-7,TRBV6-6,TGTGCCAGCTACGGGATCCGAGCGGGAGAGCAGTACTTC,CASYGIRAGEQYF
NA,NA,TRBJ1-1,TRBV11-3,TGTGCCAGCAGCGGACGCCAGGGGAACACTGAAGCTTTCTTT,CASSGRQGNTEAFF
TRBD1,NA,TRBJ1-5,TRBV6-1,TGTGCCAGCAGTGGACAGGGGAGAGCCTATAGCAATCAGCCCCAGCATTTT,CASSGQGRAYSNQPQHF
TRBD1,NA,TRBJ2-7,TRBV6-1,TGTGCCACCGGACAGGGGGCATACGAGCAGTACTTC,CATGQGAYEQYF
TRBD2,NA,TRBJ2-7,TRBV11-2,TGTGCCAGCAGCTCCCCGGCGAGCGGGAGCTACGAGCAGTACTTC,CASSSPASGSYEQYF
TRBD2,NA,TRBJ2-7,TRBV7-2,TGTGCCAGCAGCTCGAGGCTACTAGCGGGAGGGCTGGTCTACGAGCAGTACTTC,CASSSRLLAGGLVYEQYF
NA,NA,TRBJ1-1,TRBV4-2,TGTGCCAGCAGCCGTCAAGTGGGGCAGAACACTGAAGCTTTCTTT,CASSRQVGQNTEAFF
TRBD1,NA,TRBJ2-2,TRBV9,TGTGCCAGCAGTCCACCGGGACAGGGGGGAACCGGGGAGCTGTTTTTT,CASSPPGQGGTGELFF
TRBD1,once,TRBJ1-4,TRBV7-9,TGTGCCAGCAGCATATCAGCGGAGACAGGGAATGAAAAACTGTTTTTT,CASSISAETGNEKLFF
TRBD2,once,TRBJ2-3,TRBV19,TGTGCCAGTAGCCGCATAGCGGGCACTAGCACAGATACGCAGTATTTT,CASSRIAGTSTDTQYF
TRBD1,NA,TRBJ1-2,TRBV2,TGTGCCAGCAGATACACAGGGGCTGCCTATGGCTACACCTTC,CASRYTGAAYGYTF
TRBD1,NA,TRBJ1-1,TRBV13,TGTGCCAGCAGCTTAGATCGCAGGGGGGACACTGAAGCTTTCTTT,CASSLDRRGDTEAFF
TRBD1,NA,TRBJ1-1,TRBV28,TGTGCCAGCAGTTTTAGGGCCGACAGGGCGAACACTGAAGCTTTCTTT,CASSFRADRANTEAFF
NA,NA,TRBJ1-2,TRBV18,TGTGCCAGCTCAACCGGGACACAGAACTATGGCTACACCTTC,CASSTGTQNYGYTF
NA,NA,TRBJ1-1,TRBV9,TGTGCCAGCAGCGCAGAAGACAGGACGAACACTGAAGCTTTCTTT,CASSAEDRTNTEAFF
NA,NA,TRBJ2-3,TRBV7-6,TGTGCCAGCAGCTCGCCGGATAGCGCAGATACGCAGTATTTT,CASSSPDSADTQYF
NA,NA,TRBJ2-1,TRBV7-9,TGTGCCAGCAGCTTAGTGGGGGCAGGGAAATACAATGAGCAGTTCTTC,CASSLVGAGKYNEQFF
TRBD1,NA,TRBJ2-7,TRBV7-8,TGTGCCAGCAGCCCCCGACGGGACAGAGGATACGAGCAGTACTTC,CASSPRRDRGYEQYF
NA,NA,TRBJ2-7,TRBV7-9,TGTGCCAGCAGCTTAGAACAGGGATCCTACGAGCAGTACTTC,CASSLEQGSYEQYF
NA,NA,TRBJ1-4,TRBV9,TGTGCCAGCAGCGCCACCCGTGGGGGCGAAAAACTGTTTTTT,CASSATRGGEKLFF
TRBD1,NA,TRBJ1-3,TRBV5-1,TGCGCCAGCAGCTTGGCTGACAGGGCGGGTGGAAACACCATATATTTT,CASSLADRAGGNTIYF
NA,NA,TRBJ1-1,TRBV19,TGTGCCAGTAGTATAACAGGGAACACTGAAGCTTTCTTT,CASSITGNTEAFF
TRBD1,NA,TRBJ2-1,TRBV7-3,TGTGCCAGCAGCTCAGGACAGGTCAATGAGCAGTTCTTC,CASSSGQVNEQFF
NA,NA,TRBJ2-1,TRBV2,TGTGCCAGCAGTGAAGCGGGAGTTATATATGAGCAGTTCTTC,CASSEAGVIYEQFF
TRBD2,NA,TRBJ2-1,TRBV27,TGTGCCAGCATCACTAATCAGGGCGGGAGCTCTTGTGAGCAGTTCTTC,CASITNQGGSSCEQFF
TRBD2,once,TRBJ2-3,TRBV27,TGTGCCAGCAGACTCAACCCTAGACTAGCGGGAGCTCATACGCAGTATTTT,CASRLNPRLAGAHTQYF
NA,NA,TRBJ1-5,TRBV7-2,TGTGCCAGCAGCTTAAGGTTGACATCCAATCAGCCCCAGCATTTT,CASSLRLTSNQPQHF